A single sample is the source of the 29 T cell receptor beta chains below, sequenced in a study of blood T cells in healthy people across ages. Then a second PCR, running roughly 7 to 11 cycles, was carried out with a sample-barcoded 5' primer and a J-beta primer mix. TCRdb re-derived calls from the 5' RACE reads in MiXCR, one entry per CDR3 protein. The sample contains 1.8 million or so distinct CDR3 sequences, 39% of which appear only once. Input material: blood. These receptors came from a human donor in good health.

The genes are TRBV10-3 and TRBJ2-4, with D unclear. The J call may be faulty, since TRBJ2-7 better matches the DNA end. Germline V gene sequence: CDR1 ENHRY, CDR2 SYGVKD. The CDR3 contains 14 residues. The CDR3 coding sequence is TGTGCCATCAGATCGGCAGACGTGATGGACGAGCAGTACTTC. Protein sequence: CAIRSADVMDEQYF.

The chain recombines TRBV24-1 with TRBJ1-2; no clear D. In germline, CDR1 is KGHDR, CDR2 SFDVKD. The CDR3 runs to 15 residues. V was pared by 3 bases and J by 0 bases, with 10 bases between. The CDR3: CATSDVTDPNYGYTF. The CDR3 DNA reads TGTGCCACCAGTGATGTAACCGACCCTAACTATGGCTACACCTTC.

This chain uses TRBV20-1 with TRBJ2-3; 11 positions match TRBD2. This CDR3 region has 19 residues. Trimming cost V 5 bases and J 0 bases; bases outside gene matches: 16. The germline V gene encodes CDR1 DFQATT and CDR2 SNEGSKA (reference sequence). The CDR3 nucleotides are TGCAGTGCTCCCCCCGCGGCTAGCGGGGGGCCTGCTAGCACAGATACGCAGTATTTT. It yields the protein CSAPPAASGGPASTDTQYF.

This chain links TRBV4-1 with TRBJ2-5; D is undetermined. V lost 0 bases and J 2 bases, leaving 13 bases between the germline ends. Germline lookup yields CDR1 MGHRA and CDR2 YSYEKL. This CDR3 region has 16 residues. In nucleotides, the CDR3 is TGCGCCAGCAGCCAAGATCTTGCCTGGGGACAAGAGACCCAGTACTTC. This sequence encodes CASSQDLAWGQETQYF.

This clonotype was seen more than once but under ten times. V and J are TRBV29-1 and TRBJ2-7; 9 bases are a match to TRBD2. V shed 1 base, J shed 5 bases, and the junction held 9 bases outside the gene matches. The CDR3 totals 15 residues. Germline V gives CDR1 SQVTM, CDR2 ANQGSEA. CDR3 protein: CSVEGVAGERDEQYF. The CDR3 region has the DNA TGCAGCGTTGAAGGCGTAGCGGGGGAACGTGACGAGCAGTACTTC.

Only a few counts were recorded for this clonotype. This chain joins TRBV4-2 and TRBJ2-6; D may correspond to TRBD1 or TRBD2 (5 bases each). Germline values: CDR1 LGHNA, CDR2 YNFKEQ. V shed 4 bases and J shed 2 bases, with 15 bases lying between them. This CDR3 spans 17 amino acids. This CDR3 is CASSRDLDVAGANVLTF. As DNA, the CDR3 is TGTGCCAGCAGCCGGGACCTAGATGTGGCTGGGGCCAACGTCCTGACTTTC.

The V and J genes are TRBV12-3 or TRBV12-4 and TRBJ2-5; D unresolved. Trimming shortened V by 6 bases and J by 11 bases, and 19 bases separated the two germline ends. The CDR3 runs to 13 residues. The CDR3 region is CASSAYADQVQYF. For the CDR3, the DNA is TGTGCCAGCAGCGCCTATGCGGATCAGGTGCAGTACTTC.

J is TRBJ1-2 and V is TRBV29-1, with 8 bases that match TRBD1. V gave up 5 bases and J gave up 3 bases; unmatched junction bases: 11. CDR3 length: 15 residues. In germline, CDR1 is SQVTM, CDR2 ANQGSEA. CDR3 nucleotides: TGCAGCGTTCTACAACGGCCGACAGGGGACTATGGCTACACCTTC. It codes for CSVLQRPTGDYGYTF. Drawing the rest from reference TRBV29-1 and TRBJ1-2, the complete variable domain is SAVISQKPSRDICQRGTSLTIQCQVDSQVTMMFWYRQQPGQSLTLIATANQGSEATYESGFVIDKFPISRPNLTFSTLTVSNMSPEDSSIYLCSVLQRPTGDYGYTFGSGTRLTVV.

This clonotype was seen a few times. The chain employs TRBV5-1 and TRBJ2-6; D is perhaps TRBD1 or TRBD2 (5 bases each). The CDR3 spans 14 residues. The V gene lost 4 bases and the J gene lost 8 bases, with 13 bases spanning the gap. Germline CDR1 is SGHRS and CDR2 is YFSETQ. This chain's CDR3 is CASSPRGGTNVLTF. Written as DNA, the CDR3 is TGCGCCAGCAGCCCGAGGGGCGGCACCAACGTCCTGACTTTC.

CDR3 protein: CASKTGGYHRELFF. CDR3 nucleotides: TGTGCCAGCAAGACAGGGGGCTATCATCGGGAGCTGTTTTTT. The rearrangement joins TRBV6-6 to TRBJ2-2; 10 nucleotides agree with TRBD1. Germline V lookup: CDR1 MNHNY, CDR2 SVGAGI (reference sequence). This CDR3 region has 14 residues. The V and J ends lost 7 bases and 9 bases, in that order; junction bases with no gene match: 8.

V and J are TRBV15 and TRBJ2-2; D is possibly TRBD2 (7 bases). The V and J ends lost 0 bases and 2 bases respectively, with 22 bases between them. Germline V gene sequence: CDR1 LNHNV, CDR2 YYDKDF (reference sequence). The CDR3 consists of 20 residues. CDR3 sequence (DNA): TGTGCCACCAGCAGAGATTTACAGGGTGCGCGCGGGGGTAACACCGGGGAGCTGTTTTTT. Translating gives CATSRDLQGARGGNTGELFF.

This rearrangement joins TRBV6-2 or TRBV6-3 to TRBJ2-1; D is possibly TRBD1 (5 bases). Trimming stripped 5 bases from V and 7 bases from J, with 6 bases between. The CDR3 totals 11 residues. Germline V gene data show CDR1 as MNHEY and CDR2 as SVGEGT. Written as DNA, the CDR3 is TGTGCCAGCAGTAAGGGGAATGAGCAGTTCTTC. Its protein product is CASSKGNEQFF.

A word on this clonotype: A much more abundant neighbour one base away suggests this may be a read error. The chain has TRBV12-3 or TRBV12-4 and TRBJ2-4; no clear D. Trimming removed 7 bases at V and 9 bases at J, with 13 bases between. The CDR3 contains 12 residues. DNA for the CDR3: TGTGCCAGCAATCCCCGAAGAGGCATTCAGTACTTC. This codes for CASNPRRGIQYF.

This clonotype was counted a few times. The rearrangement links TRBV12-3 or TRBV12-4 to TRBJ2-7; TRBD1 is a possible D gene (6 bases). The CDR3 extends over 13 amino acids. With 3 bases removed from V and 5 bases from J, the gap between germline ends came to 11 bases. The CDR3, as DNA: TGTGCCAGCAGTTTTACGAGACAGGACGAGCAGTACTTC. This sequence encodes CASSFTRQDEQYF.

The rearrangement links TRBV7-3 to TRBJ2-1; 11 bases agree with TRBD1. With V trimmed by 5 bases and J by 8 bases, 8 bases remained unmatched. CDR3 length: 15 amino acids. Germline CDR1 and CDR2: SGHTA and FQGTGA. In DNA, the CDR3 is TGTGCCAGCAGCCCCGGGACAGGGGGATGCGATGAGCAGTTCTTC. Residues: CASSPGTGGCDEQFF.

The CDR3 sequence: CSAKTGFYEQYF. The CDR3 region has the DNA TGCAGTGCCAAGACAGGGTTCTACGAGCAGTACTTC. This chain uses TRBV20-1 with TRBJ2-7; 7 nucleotides line up with TRBD1. The CDR3 is made up of 12 amino acids. The germline V gene has CDR1 DFQATT and CDR2 SNEGSKA (reference sequence). J was trimmed by 3 bases and V by 6 bases; bases with no gene match: 5.

V usage is TRBV28 and J usage is TRBJ2-1; D possibly matches TRBD1 or TRBD2 (6 bases each). The CDR3 extends over 14 amino acids. The germline CDR1 and CDR2 sequences are MDHEN and SYDVKM. Deletions cut 7 bases from V and 4 bases from J, with 14 bases between. The CDR3 is CASNTWGAYNEQFF. The CDR3 DNA reads as TGTGCCAGCAATACTTGGGGGGCTTACAATGAGCAGTTCTTC.

The chain is built from TRBV7-2 and TRBJ2-1, with TRBD2 matching over 8 bases. Germline CDR1 and CDR2: SGHTA and FQGNSA. With V trimmed by 5 bases and J by 8 bases, 11 bases remained unmatched. This CDR3 comprises 15 residues. In DNA, the CDR3 is TGTGCCAGCAGCCCCAGGACTAGCACGGGGTATGAGCAGTTCTTC. Translation: CASSPRTSTGYEQFF.

In DNA, the CDR3 is TGTGCCAGCAGGGGGGTAGGGAGCACAGATACGCAGTATTTT. Protein: CASRGVGSTDTQYF. The chain carries TRBV6-5 and TRBJ2-3, with D perhaps being TRBD1 or TRBD2 (5 bases each). This CDR3 has 14 amino acids. Germline-derived CDR1 and CDR2 are MNHEY and SVGAGI. Trimming cost V 6 bases and J 0 bases, with 10 bases left between them.

This chain links TRBV12-3 or TRBV12-4 with TRBJ2-1; maybe TRBD2 (6 bases). The ends were cut back, 3 bases at V and 8 bases at J, with 14 bases in the middle. CDR3 length equals 14 residues. The CDR3 spells CASSLVSPGDEQFF. CDR3 in DNA: TGTGCCAGCAGTTTGGTCTCCCCGGGAGATGAGCAGTTCTTC.

The sample holds a few counts of this clonotype. The chain joins TRBV7-9 to TRBJ2-7, with D perhaps matching TRBD1 (5 bases). This CDR3 has 14 amino acids. V lost 5 bases to trimming and J lost 7 bases, with 18 bases between them. The germline CDR1 and CDR2 sequences are SEHNR and FQNEAQ (reference sequence). CDR3 sequence: CASSPISGAREQYF. In DNA form, the CDR3 reads TGTGCCAGCAGCCCTATCAGTGGGGCAAGGGAGCAGTACTTC.

The chain recombines TRBV7-9 with TRBJ2-1; D could derive from TRBD1 or TRBD2 (5 bases each). Germline assignment: CDR1 SEHNR and CDR2 FQNEAQ (reference sequence). CDR3 length equals 14 residues. The V end was cut by 4 bases, the J end by 6 bases, with 13 bases between. The CDR3 coding sequence is TGTGCCAGCAGCTCGGTCGTGAGGGGCAATGAGCAGTTCTTC. Encoded protein: CASSSVVRGNEQFF.

The rearrangement uses TRBV4-3 and TRBJ1-4; possible D gene TRBD1, 6 bases. CDR1 and CDR2 (germline): LGHNA, YSLEER. The V end was cut by 2 bases, the J end by 8 bases, with 12 bases between. This CDR3 has 14 amino acids. The CDR3 spells CASSQSQGREKLFF. CDR3 DNA sequence: TGCGCCAGCAGCCAATCACAGGGCAGAGAAAAACTGTTTTTT.

Of note for this clonotype: The junction departs from the called germline gene at one end, perhaps through a read error. The chain employs TRBV2 and TRBJ2-5; unclear D gene. The CDR3 loop spans 17 amino acids. Germline assignment: CDR1 SNHLY and CDR2 FYNNEI. CDR3 protein: CASSEMAAMLYQEAQYF. CDR3 in DNA: TGTGCCAGCAGTGAGATGGCAGCTATGTTATACCAAGAGGCCCAGTACTTC.

The sample holds many counts of this clonotype. Just one base apart from a much larger clone, this may be a read error. V usage is TRBV29-1 and J usage is TRBJ2-1; no clear D gene. There are 12 residues in the CDR3. Germline CDR1 is SQVTM and CDR2 is ANQGSEA. V lost 1 base and J 7 bases, leaving 8 bases between the germline ends. CDR3 sequence: CSVEGQWNEQFF. The CDR3 bases are TGCAGCGTTGAAGGGCAGTGGAATGAGCAGTTCTTC.

The gene calls are TRBV12-5 and TRBJ2-4; D is unclear. The end of the DNA fits TRBJ2-7 better, so the J call may be wrong. In germline, CDR1 is LGHNT, CDR2 FRNRAP. The CDR3 extends over 11 amino acids. The CDR3: CASGLRYEQYF. CDR3 nucleotide sequence: TGTGCTAGTGGTTTGCGTTACGAGCAGTACTTC.

The V call is TRBV7-6, the J call TRBJ2-1, with D tentatively TRBD2 (6 bases). V lost 5 bases and J lost 5, with 13 bases in between. CDR3 length equals 14 residues. Germline V gives CDR1 SGHVS, CDR2 FNYEAQ. The CDR3 spells CASSHRAGNNEQFF. CDR3 DNA sequence: TGTGCCAGCAGCCATAGAGCGGGTAACAATGAGCAGTTCTTC.

In this sample, this clonotype turned up a few times. The V and J genes are TRBV20-1 and TRBJ2-7; TRBD1 agrees at 9 bases. V dropped 6 bases and J dropped 5; count of bases not matched to a gene: 8. Germline V CDR1 and CDR2: DFQATT, SNEGSKA (reference sequence). The CDR3 contains 13 residues. The CDR3 sequence is CSAGGQGDNEQYF. DNA for the CDR3: TGCAGTGCAGGGGGACAGGGCGACAACGAGCAGTACTTC.

In this sample, this clonotype turned up once. This chain connects TRBV20-1 to TRBJ1-1, with no clear D. The CDR3 is 15 residues long. Germline loops: CDR1 DFQATT, CDR2 SNEGSKA (reference sequence). V was trimmed by 5 bases and J by 4 bases, leaving 20 bases between them. The CDR3 loop is CSAPRLTLSGTEAFF. The CDR3 DNA sequence: TGCAGTGCTCCCCGCCTGACTCTTTCAGGCACTGAAGCTTTCTTT.